This TCR beta chain appears in the sequencing data of a study of blood T cells in healthy people across ages. With respect to this clonotype: Its antigen is still unknown.

Germline V gene lookup returns CDR1 SGHNT and CDR2 YENEEA. The CDR3 covers 15 residues. The V and J ends lost 1 base and 6 bases respectively, with 13 bases between them. Study-level results: Long-lived and aged donors differed, with more naive CD4+ cells and higher diversity in the long-lived.

Alongside a J-beta primer mix, a sample-barcoded 5' primer served in a second PCR lasting about 7 to 11 cycles. MiXCR, applied by TCRdb to the 5' RACE reads, yields one record per CDR3 protein. The sample holds more than 900,000 distinct CDR3 sequences, almost 25% seen once. These same data were also listed under a study on T cells of mothers and their children.

The sequence was obtained from a girl aged 2-10 years in good health. This chain uses TRBV11-3 with TRBJ2-4; either TRBD1 or TRBD2 may fit D (5 bases each). Source material: blood. CDR3 sequence: CASSLVGDHRNIQYF. DNA of the CDR3: TGTGCCAGCAGCTTAGTGGGGGACCATAGAAACATTCAGTACTTC.